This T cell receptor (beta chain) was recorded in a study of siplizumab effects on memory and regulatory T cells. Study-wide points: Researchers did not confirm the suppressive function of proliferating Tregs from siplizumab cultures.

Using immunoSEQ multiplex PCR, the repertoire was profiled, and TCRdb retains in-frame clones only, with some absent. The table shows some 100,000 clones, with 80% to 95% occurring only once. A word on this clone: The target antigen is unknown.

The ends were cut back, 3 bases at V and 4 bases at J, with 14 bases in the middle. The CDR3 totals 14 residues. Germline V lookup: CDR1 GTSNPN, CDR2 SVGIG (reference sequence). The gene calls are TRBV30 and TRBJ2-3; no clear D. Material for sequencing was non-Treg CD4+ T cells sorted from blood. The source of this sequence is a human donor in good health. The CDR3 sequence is CAWSEIEVADTQYF. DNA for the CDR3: TGTGCCTGGAGCGAAATCGAGGTAGCAGATACGCAGTATTTT. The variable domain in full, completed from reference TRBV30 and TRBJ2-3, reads SQTIHQWPATLVQPVGSPLSLECTVEGTSNPNLYWYRQAAGRGLQLLFYSVGIGQISSEVPQNLSASRPQDRQFILSSKKLLLSDSGFYLCAWSEIEVADTQYFGPGTRLTVL.